The T cell receptor beta chain described here comes from a study of blood T cell repertoires in COVID-19. The CDR3 loop spans 13 amino acids. V lost 7 bases and J lost 0, with 12 bases in between. The germline V gene encodes CDR1 SQVTM and CDR2 ANQGSEA. As originally analysed: The assay estimated nucleated cells by amplifying reference gene primers. The table came from immunoSEQ multiplex PCR; TCRdb's copy has only in-frame clones and leaves some out. V and J calls and clone size are those listed in that table; D and trimming were worked out from the DNA. Of some 94,000 clones listed, roughly 84% are singletons.

Sequencing was carried out using peripheral blood. The sequence was obtained from a man between 65 and 80 years old with active or convalescent COVID-19. V usage is TRBV29-1 and J usage is TRBJ1-2; D is uncertain. The CDR3 loop is CSAVRGTNYGYTF. The CDR3 coding sequence is TGCAGCGCGGTTCGGGGAACTAACTATGGCTACACCTTC.